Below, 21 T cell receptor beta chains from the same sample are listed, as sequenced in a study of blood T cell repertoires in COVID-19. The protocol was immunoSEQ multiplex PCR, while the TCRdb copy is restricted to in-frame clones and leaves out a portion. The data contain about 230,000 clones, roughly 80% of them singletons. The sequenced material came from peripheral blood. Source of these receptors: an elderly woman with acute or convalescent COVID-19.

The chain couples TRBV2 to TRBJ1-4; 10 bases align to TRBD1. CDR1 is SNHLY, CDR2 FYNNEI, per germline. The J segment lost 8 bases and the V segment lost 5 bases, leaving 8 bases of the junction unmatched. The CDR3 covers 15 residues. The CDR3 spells CASSSRQGAKEKLFF. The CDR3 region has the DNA TGTGCCAGCAGTTCCCGACAGGGGGCGAAAGAAAAACTGTTTTTT.

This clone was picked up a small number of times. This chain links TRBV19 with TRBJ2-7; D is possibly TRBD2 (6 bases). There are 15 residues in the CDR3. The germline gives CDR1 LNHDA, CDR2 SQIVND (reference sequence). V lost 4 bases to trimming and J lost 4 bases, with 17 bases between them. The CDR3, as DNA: TGTGCCAGTAGTAGAAGAGAGGCGGGAACATACGAGCAGTACTTC. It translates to CASSRREAGTYEQYF.

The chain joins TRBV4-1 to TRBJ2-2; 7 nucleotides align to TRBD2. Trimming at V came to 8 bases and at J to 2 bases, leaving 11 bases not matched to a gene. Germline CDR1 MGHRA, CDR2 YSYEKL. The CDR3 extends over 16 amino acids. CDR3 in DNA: TGCGCCAGCGCCAGATTACGGGGGGAAAACACCGGGGAGCTGTTTTTT. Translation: CASARLRGENTGELFF.

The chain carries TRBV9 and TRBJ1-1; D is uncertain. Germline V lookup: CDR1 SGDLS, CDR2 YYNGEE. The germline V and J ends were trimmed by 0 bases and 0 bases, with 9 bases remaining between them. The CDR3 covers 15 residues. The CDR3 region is CASSVAESMNTEAFF. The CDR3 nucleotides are TGTGCCAGCAGCGTAGCCGAGTCAATGAACACTGAAGCTTTCTTT. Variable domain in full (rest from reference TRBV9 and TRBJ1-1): DSGVTQTPKHLITATGQRVTLRCSPRSGDLSVYWYQQSLDQGLQFLIQYYNGEERAKGNILERFSAQQFPDLHSELNLSSLELGDSALYFCASSVAESMNTEAFFGQGTRLTVV.

The chain's CDR3 is CASSTTQGSETQYF. The CDR3 nucleotides read TGTGCCAGTAGTACAACACAGGGTAGTGAGACCCAGTACTTC. This chain links TRBV19 with TRBJ2-5, with a tentative D call TRBD1 (6 bases). The CDR3 covers 14 residues. Per the germline V gene, CDR1 is LNHDA and CDR2 is SQIVND (reference sequence). V was shortened by 4 bases and J by 5 bases, with 14 bases between the two germline ends. The entire variable domain, with the rest obtained from reference TRBV19 and TRBJ2-5, is as follows: DGGITQSPKYLFRKEGQNVTLSCEQNLNHDAMYWYRQDPGQGLRLIYYSQIVNDFQKGDIAEGYSVSREKKESFPLTVTSAQKNPTAFYLCASSTTQGSETQYFGPGTRLLVL.

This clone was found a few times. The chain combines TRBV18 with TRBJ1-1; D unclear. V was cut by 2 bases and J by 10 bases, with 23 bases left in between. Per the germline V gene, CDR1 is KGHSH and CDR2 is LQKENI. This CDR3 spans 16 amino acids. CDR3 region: CASSPMPSWFEAGAFF. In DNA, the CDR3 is TGTGCCAGCTCACCAATGCCCTCCTGGTTCGAGGCTGGAGCTTTCTTT.

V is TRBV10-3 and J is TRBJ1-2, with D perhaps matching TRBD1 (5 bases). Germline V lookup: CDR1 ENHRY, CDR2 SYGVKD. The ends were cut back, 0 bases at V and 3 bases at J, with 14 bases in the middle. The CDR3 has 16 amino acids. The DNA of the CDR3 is TGTGCCATCAGTGAGTCGACTCAGGGAAACTACTATGGCTACACCTTC. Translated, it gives CAISESTQGNYYGYTF.

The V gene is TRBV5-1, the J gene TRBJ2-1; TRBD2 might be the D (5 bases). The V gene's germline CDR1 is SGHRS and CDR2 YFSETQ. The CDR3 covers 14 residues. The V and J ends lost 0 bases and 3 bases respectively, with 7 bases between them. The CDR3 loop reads CASSLELGYNEQFF. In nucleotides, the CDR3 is TGCGCCAGCAGCTTGGAACTAGGCTACAATGAGCAGTTCTTC.

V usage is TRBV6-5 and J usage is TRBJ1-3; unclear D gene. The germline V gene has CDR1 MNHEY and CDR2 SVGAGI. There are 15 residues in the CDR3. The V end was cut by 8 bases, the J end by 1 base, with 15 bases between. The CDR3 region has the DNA TGTGCCAGCCAAAAGGAGTGGGTTTCTGGAAACACCATATATTTT. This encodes CASQKEWVSGNTIYF.

The CDR3 sequence: CASSDSRSYNSPLHF. CDR3 DNA sequence: TGTGCCAGTAGCGACAGCAGGTCCTATAATTCACCCCTCCACTTT. V gene TRBV19 combines with J gene TRBJ1-6, with D possibly TRBD1 on 5 matching bases. V shed 6 bases and J shed 1 base, with 10 bases lying between them. The CDR3 runs 15 residues. The germline gives CDR1 LNHDA, CDR2 SQIVND (reference sequence).

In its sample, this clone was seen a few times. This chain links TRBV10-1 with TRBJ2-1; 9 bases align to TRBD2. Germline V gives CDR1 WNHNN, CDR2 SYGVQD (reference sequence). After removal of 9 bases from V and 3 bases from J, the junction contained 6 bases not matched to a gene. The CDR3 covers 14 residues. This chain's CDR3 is CARSRTSVYNEQFF. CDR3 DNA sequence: TGCGCCAGGAGTAGGACTAGCGTCTACAATGAGCAGTTCTTC.

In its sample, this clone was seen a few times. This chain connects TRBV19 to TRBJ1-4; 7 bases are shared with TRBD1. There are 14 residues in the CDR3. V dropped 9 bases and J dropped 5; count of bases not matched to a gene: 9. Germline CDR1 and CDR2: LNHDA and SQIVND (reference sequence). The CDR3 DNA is TGTGCCAGCCGCAAGCAGGGGGAGAATGAAAAACTGTTTTTT. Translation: CASRKQGENEKLFF.

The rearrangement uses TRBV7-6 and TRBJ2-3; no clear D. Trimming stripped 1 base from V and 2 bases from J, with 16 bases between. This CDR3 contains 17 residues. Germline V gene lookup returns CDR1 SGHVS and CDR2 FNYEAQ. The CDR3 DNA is TGTGCCAGCAGCTTAGGAACGCGGCTAACTTACACAGATACGCAGTATTTT. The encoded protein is CASSLGTRLTYTDTQYF.

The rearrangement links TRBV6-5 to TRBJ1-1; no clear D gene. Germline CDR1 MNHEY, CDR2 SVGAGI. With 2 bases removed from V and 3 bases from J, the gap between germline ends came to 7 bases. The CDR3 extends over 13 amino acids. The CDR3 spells CASSYLFHTEAFF. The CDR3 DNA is TGTGCCAGCAGTTACCTGTTCCACACTGAAGCTTTCTTT.

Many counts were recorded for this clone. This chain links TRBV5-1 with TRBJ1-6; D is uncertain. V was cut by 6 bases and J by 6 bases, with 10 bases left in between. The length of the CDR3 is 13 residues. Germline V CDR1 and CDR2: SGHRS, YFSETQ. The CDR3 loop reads CASKRDVNSPLHF. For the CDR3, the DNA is TGCGCCAGCAAGAGGGATGTTAATTCACCCCTCCACTTT.

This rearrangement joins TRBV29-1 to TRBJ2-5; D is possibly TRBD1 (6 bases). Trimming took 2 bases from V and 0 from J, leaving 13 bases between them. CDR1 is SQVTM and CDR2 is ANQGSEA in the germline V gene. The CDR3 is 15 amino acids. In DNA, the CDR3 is TGCAGCGTTGAACTAGGCGGACAGAACCAAGAGACCCAGTACTTC. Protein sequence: CSVELGGQNQETQYF.

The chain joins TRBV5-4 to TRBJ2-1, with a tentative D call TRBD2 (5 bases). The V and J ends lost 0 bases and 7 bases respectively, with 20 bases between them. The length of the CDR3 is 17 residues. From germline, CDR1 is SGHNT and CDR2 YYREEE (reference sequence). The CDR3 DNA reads TGTGCCAGCAGCTTGGGGGGAAAGAGGGAGACTTGGAATGAGCAGTTCTTC. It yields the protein CASSLGGKRETWNEQFF.

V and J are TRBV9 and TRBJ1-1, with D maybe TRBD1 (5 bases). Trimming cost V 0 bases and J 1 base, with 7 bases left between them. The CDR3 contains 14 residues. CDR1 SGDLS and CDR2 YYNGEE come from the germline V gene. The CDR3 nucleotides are TGTGCCAGCAGCGTAGGGGGGGAGAACACTGAAGCTTTCTTT. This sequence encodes CASSVGGENTEAFF.

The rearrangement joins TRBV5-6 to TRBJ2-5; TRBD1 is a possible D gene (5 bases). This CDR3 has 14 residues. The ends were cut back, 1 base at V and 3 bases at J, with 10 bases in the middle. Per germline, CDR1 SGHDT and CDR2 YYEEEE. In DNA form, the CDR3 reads TGTGCCAGCAGCTTGCAGGACAAAAAAGAGACCCAGTACTTC. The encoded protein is CASSLQDKKETQYF.

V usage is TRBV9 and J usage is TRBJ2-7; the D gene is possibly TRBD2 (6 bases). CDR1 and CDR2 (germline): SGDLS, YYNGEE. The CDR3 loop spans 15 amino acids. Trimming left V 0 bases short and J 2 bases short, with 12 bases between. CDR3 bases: TGTGCCAGCAGCGTAGCCGGGAGTACACCCTACGAGCAGTACTTC. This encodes CASSVAGSTPYEQYF. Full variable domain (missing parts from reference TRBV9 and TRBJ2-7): DSGVTQTPKHLITATGQRVTLRCSPRSGDLSVYWYQQSLDQGLQFLIQYYNGEERAKGNILERFSAQQFPDLHSELNLSSLELGDSALYFCASSVAGSTPYEQYFGPGTRLTVT.

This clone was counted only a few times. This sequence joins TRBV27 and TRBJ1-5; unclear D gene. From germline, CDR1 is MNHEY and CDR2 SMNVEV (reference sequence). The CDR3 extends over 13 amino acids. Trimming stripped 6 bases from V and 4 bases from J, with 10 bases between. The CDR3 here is CASRLRENQPQHF. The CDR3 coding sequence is TGTGCCAGCAGATTGCGGGAGAATCAGCCCCAGCATTTT.